A selection of T cell receptor beta chains follows, all from one sample in a study of T cell changes during pregnancy in multiple sclerosis. TCRdb's table, derived via immunoSEQ multiplex PCR, lists solely in-frame clones and lacks some. The sample contains 70,000 to 75,000 clones, 75% to 90% of which appear only once. Here the sequenced sample was peripheral blood, taken before pregnancy. All receptors derive from a female donor with multiple sclerosis, enrolled in a pregnancy study. The CDR3 runs from the conserved cysteine through the conserved F or W. A D gene is named only where the DNA matches it firmly. The size of a clone is reported for some rows only, either as once, few or many, or as a class for expanded clones.

v_gene: TRBV7-9; abundance: -; d_gene: -; j_gene: TRBJ2-7; CDR3aa: CASSFGGIYEQYF; CDR3nt: TGTGCCAGCAGCTTTGGCGGGATCTACGAGCAGTACTTC
v_gene: TRBV19; abundance: -; d_gene: -; j_gene: TRBJ2-1; CDR3aa: CASSLTSGGTYNEQFF; CDR3nt: TGTGCCAGTAGCCTTACTAGTGGCGGGACCTACAATGAGCAGTTCTTC
v_gene: TRBV18; abundance: few; d_gene: TRBD1; j_gene: TRBJ1-2; CDR3aa: CASSLIRDRGDYTF; CDR3nt: TGTGCCAGCTCACTTATCCGGGACAGGGGGGACTACACCTTC
v_gene: TRBV9; abundance: -; d_gene: -; j_gene: TRBJ2-7; CDR3aa: CASSGPGNEQYF; CDR3nt: TGTGCCAGCAGCGGTCCGGGGAACGAGCAGTACTTC
v_gene: TRBV6-5; abundance: -; d_gene: TRBD1; j_gene: TRBJ1-1; CDR3aa: CASRRTTGGAEAFF; CDR3nt: TGTGCCAGCAGACGCACGACAGGGGGCGCGGAAGCTTTCTTT
v_gene: TRBV19; abundance: -; d_gene: TRBD1; j_gene: TRBJ1-2; CDR3aa: CASSITGANYGYTF; CDR3nt: TGTGCCAGTAGTATCACAGGGGCAAACTATGGCTACACCTTC
v_gene: TRBV5-4; abundance: -; d_gene: TRBD1; j_gene: TRBJ2-7; CDR3aa: CASSLGTGTGYEQYF; CDR3nt: TGTGCCAGCAGCTTGGGGACAGGGACGGGCTACGAGCAGTACTTC
v_gene: TRBV5-4; abundance: -; d_gene: TRBD2; j_gene: TRBJ2-1; CDR3aa: CASSLSGGSSYNEQFF; CDR3nt: TGTGCCAGCAGCTTGAGCGGGGGGAGCTCCTACAATGAGCAGTTCTTC
v_gene: TRBV4-3; abundance: -; d_gene: TRBD1; j_gene: TRBJ1-4; CDR3aa: CASSQEIRTGDEKLFF; CDR3nt: TGCGCCAGCAGCCAAGAAATAAGGACAGGGGATGAAAAACTGTTTTTT
v_gene: TRBV5-8; abundance: once; d_gene: TRBD1; j_gene: TRBJ2-7; CDR3aa: CASSSTPGTAQIF; CDR3nt: TGTGCCAGCAGCTCAACACCCGGGACAGCGCAAATCTTC
v_gene: TRBV7-9; abundance: -; d_gene: -; j_gene: TRBJ1-1; CDR3aa: CASAKWGGETEAFF; CDR3nt: TGTGCCAGCGCAAAGTGGGGGGGGGAGACTGAAGCTTTCTTT
v_gene: TRBV2; abundance: once; d_gene: -; j_gene: TRBJ1-1; CDR3aa: CASRGRRGNVNTEAFF; CDR3nt: TGTGCCAGCAGGGGGAGGAGGGGTAATGTGAACACTGAAGCTTTCTTT
v_gene: TRBV6-5; abundance: -; d_gene: TRBD1; j_gene: TRBJ1-2; CDR3aa: CASRQGLHGYTF; CDR3nt: TGTGCCAGCAGACAGGGGTTGCATGGCTACACCTTC
v_gene: TRBV29-1; abundance: medium-sized; d_gene: TRBD1; j_gene: TRBJ2-7; CDR3aa: CSAGTGAYEQYF; CDR3nt: TGCAGCGCCGGGACAGGAGCCTACGAGCAGTACTTC
v_gene: TRBV29-1; abundance: -; d_gene: -; j_gene: TRBJ1-4; CDR3aa: CSVGGGEKLFF; CDR3nt: TGCAGCGTTGGGGGAGGAGAAAAACTGTTTTTT
v_gene: TRBV5-1; abundance: -; d_gene: -; j_gene: TRBJ2-1; CDR3aa: CASSLDTEQFF; CDR3nt: TGCGCCAGCAGCTTGGACACTGAGCAGTTCTTC
v_gene: TRBV5-1; abundance: -; d_gene: -; j_gene: TRBJ1-5; CDR3aa: CASSFRDNCNQPQHF; CDR3nt: TGCGCCAGCAGCTTCCGGGACAACTGCAATCAGCCCCAGCATTTT
v_gene: TRBV6-5; abundance: -; d_gene: -; j_gene: TRBJ2-7; CDR3aa: CASSQGGEQYF; CDR3nt: TGTGCCAGCAGTCAGGGAGGCGAGCAGTACTTC
v_gene: TRBV7-6; abundance: -; d_gene: TRBD2; j_gene: TRBJ2-3; CDR3aa: CASSPWTSGTDTQYF; CDR3nt: TGTGCCAGCAGCCCTTGGACTAGCGGGACAGATACGCAGTATTTT
v_gene: TRBV29-1; abundance: -; d_gene: TRBD1; j_gene: TRBJ1-1; CDR3aa: CSVEETGGTEAFF; CDR3nt: TGCAGCGTCGAGGAGACAGGGGGCACTGAAGCTTTCTTT
v_gene: TRBV19; abundance: -; d_gene: -; j_gene: TRBJ1-4; CDR3aa: CASSKGARTGDEKLFF; CDR3nt: TGTGCCAGTAGTAAGGGTGCCAGGACGGGGGATGAAAAACTGTTTTTT
v_gene: TRBV10-3; abundance: -; d_gene: -; j_gene: TRBJ2-3; CDR3aa: CAISVGGPTDTQYF; CDR3nt: TGTGCCATCAGTGTCGGAGGCCCCACAGATACGCAGTATTTT
v_gene: TRBV9; abundance: -; d_gene: TRBD1; j_gene: TRBJ2-5; CDR3aa: CASSRQGRETQYF; CDR3nt: TGTGCCAGCAGCCGACAGGGTAGGGAGACCCAGTACTTC
v_gene: TRBV5-6; abundance: few; d_gene: -; j_gene: TRBJ1-2; CDR3aa: CASSLQGPEGYTF; CDR3nt: TGTGCCAGCAGCTTACAGGGTCCAGAAGGCTACACCTTC
v_gene: TRBV4-2; abundance: -; d_gene: TRBD1; j_gene: TRBJ1-5; CDR3aa: CASSRLTGDGNQPQHF; CDR3nt: TGTGCCAGCAGTAGATTAACAGGGGATGGCAATCAGCCCCAGCATTTT
v_gene: TRBV5-1; abundance: -; d_gene: TRBD2; j_gene: TRBJ2-5; CDR3aa: CASKPRTSGQETQYF; CDR3nt: TGCGCCAGCAAACCCCGGACTAGCGGACAAGAGACCCAGTACTTC
v_gene: TRBV30; abundance: -; d_gene: -; j_gene: TRBJ1-1; CDR3aa: CAWSVGVGDTEAFF; CDR3nt: TGTGCCTGGAGTGTAGGAGTCGGGGACACTGAAGCTTTCTTT
v_gene: TRBV4-3; abundance: -; d_gene: -; j_gene: TRBJ1-6; CDR3aa: CASSQEMDRKNSPLHF; CDR3nt: TGCGCCAGCAGCCAAGAAATGGACAGAAAAAATTCACCCCTCCACTTT
v_gene: TRBV5-6; abundance: -; d_gene: TRBD2; j_gene: TRBJ2-1; CDR3aa: CASSETSGGVGEQFF; CDR3nt: TGTGCCAGCAGCGAAACTAGCGGGGGGGTGGGGGAGCAGTTCTTC